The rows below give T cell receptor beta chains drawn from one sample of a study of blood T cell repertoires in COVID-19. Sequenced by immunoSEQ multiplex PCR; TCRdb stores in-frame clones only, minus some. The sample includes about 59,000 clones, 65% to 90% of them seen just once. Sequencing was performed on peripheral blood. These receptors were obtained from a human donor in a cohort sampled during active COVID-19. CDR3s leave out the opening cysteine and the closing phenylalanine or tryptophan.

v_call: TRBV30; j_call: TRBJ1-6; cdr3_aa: AWSALTGDNSPLH
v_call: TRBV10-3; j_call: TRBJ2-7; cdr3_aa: AISSRGGEGEQY
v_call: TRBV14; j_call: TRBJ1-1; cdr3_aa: ASSPPGFSGEAF
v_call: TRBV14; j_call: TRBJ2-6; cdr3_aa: ASSRDTLSGANVLT
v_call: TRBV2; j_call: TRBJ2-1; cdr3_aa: ASRADGGNEQF
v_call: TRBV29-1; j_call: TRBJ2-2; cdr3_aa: SAPGTYTGELF
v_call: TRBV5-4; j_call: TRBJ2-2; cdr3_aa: ASSLSSGGALTGELF
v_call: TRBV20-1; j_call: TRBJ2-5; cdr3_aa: SASRRSQETQY
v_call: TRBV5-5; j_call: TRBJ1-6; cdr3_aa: ASTTSGNSPLH
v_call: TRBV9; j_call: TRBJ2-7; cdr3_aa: ASSVVGDDGYEQY
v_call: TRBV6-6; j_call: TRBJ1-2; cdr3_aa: ASTPQMNYGYT
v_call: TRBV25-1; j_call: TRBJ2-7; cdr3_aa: ASSRTKQGAYEQY
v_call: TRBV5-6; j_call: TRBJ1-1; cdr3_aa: ASSRGGGTEAF
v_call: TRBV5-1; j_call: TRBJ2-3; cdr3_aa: ASSLAFRVSTDTQY
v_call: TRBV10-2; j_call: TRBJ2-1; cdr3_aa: ASRPSGGARNNEQF
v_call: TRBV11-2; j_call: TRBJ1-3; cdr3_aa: ASSLVLGGTSGNTIY
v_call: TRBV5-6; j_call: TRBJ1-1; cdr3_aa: ASSSRDRGGAF
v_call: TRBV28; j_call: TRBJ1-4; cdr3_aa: ASSLPQALNEKLF
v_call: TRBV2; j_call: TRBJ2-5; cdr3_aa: ASRQGGALRQY
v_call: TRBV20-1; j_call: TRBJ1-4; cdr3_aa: SAPVGEKLF
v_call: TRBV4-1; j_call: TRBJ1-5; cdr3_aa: ASSRSGQGLNQPQH
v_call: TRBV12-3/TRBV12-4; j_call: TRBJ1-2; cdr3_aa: ASSRGQVYGYT
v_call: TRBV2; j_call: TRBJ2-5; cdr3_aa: ASSATSGQETQY
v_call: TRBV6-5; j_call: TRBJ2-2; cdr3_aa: ASTPSGQNTGELF
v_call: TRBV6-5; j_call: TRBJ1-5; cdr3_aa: ASTIRNQPQH
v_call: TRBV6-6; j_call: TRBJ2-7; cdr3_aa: ASSPRLSGVLEQY
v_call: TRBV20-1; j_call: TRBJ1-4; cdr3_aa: SLTGNEKLF
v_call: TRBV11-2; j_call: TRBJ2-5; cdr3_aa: ASSLARGEGETQY
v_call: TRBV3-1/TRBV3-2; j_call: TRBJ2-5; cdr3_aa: ASSQLAGGNSQYQETQY
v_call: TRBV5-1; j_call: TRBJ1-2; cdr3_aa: ASSLAEGDGYT
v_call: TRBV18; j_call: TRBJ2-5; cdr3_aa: ASSPPHGQETQY
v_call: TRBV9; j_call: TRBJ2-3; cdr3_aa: ASRGQGTDTQY
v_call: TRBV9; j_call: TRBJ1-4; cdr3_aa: ASSPRFSLNEKLF
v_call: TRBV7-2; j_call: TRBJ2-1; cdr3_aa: ASSLARDNEQF
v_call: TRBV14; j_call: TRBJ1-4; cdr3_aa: ASSSGTAD
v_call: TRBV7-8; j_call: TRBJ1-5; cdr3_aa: ASSPRGGNQPQH
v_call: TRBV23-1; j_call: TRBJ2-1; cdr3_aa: ASSLRAGGLYNEQF
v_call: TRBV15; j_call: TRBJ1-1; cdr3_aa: ATSTMNTEAF
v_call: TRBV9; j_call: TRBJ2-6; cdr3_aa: ASSVRAISGANVLT
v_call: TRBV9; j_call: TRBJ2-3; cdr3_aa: ASSSRPPGDTQY
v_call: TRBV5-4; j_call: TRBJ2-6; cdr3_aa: ASSRGGYGPASGANVLT
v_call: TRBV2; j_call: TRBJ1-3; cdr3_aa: ASSSRGRNTIY